A selection of T cell receptor beta chains follows, all from one sample in a study of blood T cell repertoires in COVID-19. The protocol was immunoSEQ multiplex PCR, while the TCRdb copy is restricted to in-frame clones and leaves out a portion. The table lists almost 65,000 clones, 85% to 90% of them singletons, with around a tenth in the top ten. The sequenced material came from PBMCs or T cells enriched from blood (not recorded which). The receptors come from a woman in her 40s who had recovered from COVID-19. Each CDR3 is given with its conserved first and last residue. D genes are given only for firm matches. Size values are once, few and many counts, or a class for expanded clones, and some rows have none.

size	V	J	D	CDR3	DNA
NA	TRBV19	TRBJ1-2	TRBD1	CASSMTWTGEYGYTF	TGTGCCAGTAGTATGACTTGGACAGGGGAGTATGGCTACACCTTC
once	TRBV19	TRBJ1-1	NA	CASSSWGGALGTEAFF	TGTGCCAGTAGTAGCTGGGGGGGGGCGCTGGGCACTGAAGCTTTCTTT
NA	TRBV19	TRBJ2-4	NA	CASARGVSKNIQYF	TGTGCCAGTGCCAGGGGGGTCTCCAAAAACATTCAGTACTTC
few	TRBV10-1	TRBJ2-7	NA	CASSEETGRSEQYF	TGCGCCAGCAGTGAAGAGACAGGTCGGAGCGAGCAGTACTTC
NA	TRBV29-1	TRBJ1-5	TRBD1	CSVEDRGQGQYQPQHF	TGCAGCGTTGAGGATCGAGGACAGGGGCAGTATCAGCCCCAGCATTTT
once	TRBV19	TRBJ2-6	TRBD2	CASSPERGGVGANVLTF	TGTGCCAGTAGTCCGGAGCGGGGGGGCGTAGGGGCCAACGTCCTGACTTTC
NA	TRBV7-9	TRBJ2-3	TRBD2	CASSLGAGGTTDTQYF	TGTGCCAGCAGCTTAGGCGCGGGGGGGACAACAGATACGCAGTATTTT
NA	TRBV5-4	TRBJ2-5	TRBD2	CASSFGGSGGWETQYF	TGTGCCAGCAGCTTCGGGGGTAGCGGGGGCTGGGAGACCCAGTACTTC
NA	TRBV19	TRBJ1-2	NA	CASSIDEQPLTGYGYTF	TGTGCCAGTAGTATAGATGAACAGCCTCTCACTGGCTATGGCTACACCTTC
few	TRBV27	TRBJ2-7	TRBD1	CASSLTWDRGFYEQYF	TGTGCCAGCAGTTTAACCTGGGACAGGGGTTTCTACGAGCAGTACTTC
NA	TRBV5-1	TRBJ2-7	NA	CASSGLQGSSSYEQYF	TGCGCCAGCAGCGGACTACAGGGGTCCAGCTCCTACGAGCAGTACTTC